This T cell receptor (beta chain) is from a study of T cells after yellow fever vaccination. The germline CDR1 and CDR2 sequences are DFQATT and SNEGSKA (reference sequence). CDR3 length: 11 amino acids. V dropped 4 bases and J dropped 8 bases, with 9 bases sitting between them. General study results and limits: Re-detected after boosting: most primary clones, around 96% of CD4 and less than 90% of CD8. It was a weaker secondary response, yet one that peaked faster, at day 5 versus 15. Repertoires sorted by FACS could include abundant clonotypes that are contaminants from the bulk population.

Template switching by 5'RACE produced TCR cDNA, adding a universal primer site and UMIs. TCRdb reanalysed the 5' RACE reads using MiXCR and keeps one entry per CDR3 protein. The repertoire holds around 600,000 distinct CDR3 sequences, approximately 13% seen once, with 14% to 15% in the top ten. This clonotype was seen more than once but under ten times. Its antigen is not known. This rearrangement joins TRBV20-1 to TRBJ2-1; D possibly corresponds to TRBD2 (6 bases). The TCR sequence derives from a man aged 25-40 years who received the YFV17D yellow fever vaccine. The sequencing here drew on PBMCs, taken on the day of the yellow fever booster vaccination. CDR3 sequence: CSAKREYEQFF. CDR3 coding DNA: TGCAGTGCTAAACGGGAGTATGAGCAGTTCTTC.